The present TCR beta chain was sequenced within a study of a mutant IDH1 vaccine in newly diagnosed glioma. Study at large: Investigators started vaccination 4-6 weeks after radiotherapy alone, or with temozolomide cycles.

Using immunoSEQ multiplex PCR, the repertoire was profiled, and TCRdb retains in-frame clones only, with some absent. The sample carries roughly 69,000 clones, 85% to 90% recorded once. V dropped 5 bases and J dropped 2 bases, with 4 bases sitting between them. CDR1 and CDR2 (germline): SGHRS, YFSETQ. This CDR3 is 12 amino acids long. As for time point: week 35, safety follow-up. A single vaccine dose contained 300 ug of mutant IDH1 20-mer peptide, and topical imiquimod was used with it. New WHO grade 3 or 4 astrocytomas that were IDH1-mutant and ATRX-lost occurred in the donors. Concerning this clone: Its antigen remains unknown.

The V call is TRBV5-1, the J call TRBJ2-2; D is undetermined. The clonotype originates from a man aged 25 to 40 with glioma. This specimen was PBMCs, taken from a glioma patient whose treatment included an IDH1 peptide vaccine. This CDR3 is CASSKNTGELFF. The CDR3 coding sequence is TGCGCCAGCAGTAAAAACACCGGGGAGCTGTTTTTT.